There are a few counts of the clone carrying this TCR beta chain. Its antigen is undetermined. These data originate in a study of T-cell memory formation after mild COVID-19. Regarding the study as a whole: Whereas later expanders leaned CD4+, clones contracting day 15 to 85 showed a balanced CD4/CD8 makeup. Pre-infection memory harbored some responding clones, suggesting cross-reactive memory joined.

The CDR3 runs 13 residues. The germline gives CDR1 SGHNT, CDR2 YYREEE (reference sequence). With 4 bases removed from V and 9 bases from J, the gap between germline ends came to 14 bases. TCRdb analysed the 5' RACE reads with MiXCR anew, one entry per CDR3 protein. This sample yields roughly 400,000 distinct CDR3 sequences, of which approximately 24% are seen a single time; around 9% belongs to the top ten. The sequenced material came from PBMCs or a T cell subset sorted from them (not recorded which). This chain links TRBV5-4 with TRBJ2-1; D tentatively reads TRBD1 or TRBD2 (5 bases each). The clonotype originates from an adult woman who had mild COVID-19 (a few samples of this study predate the infection). Cell type and time point are not known. The chain's CDR3 is CASSPPGPGEQFF. CDR3 bases: TGTGCCAGCAGCCCCCCGGGGCCGGGTGAGCAGTTCTTC.